This T cell receptor beta chain was documented in a study of CD4 T cells in relation to SARS-CoV-2 and coronaviruses (dated by TCRdb to the early 2020s). Study-level background: In the ViraFEST assay, PBMCs were cultured with antigen for 9 to 10 days, after which TCR beta CDR3s were sequenced to identify antigen-specific clonal expansions. Samples from a few pre-COVID donors and the naive versus memory experiments were sequenced with the Adaptive Biotechnologies TCR-sequencing kit; other data were Illumina-based. A different, Illumina-based TCR-beta assay was used to sequence expansion assays from other donors in the study. An HIV-1 Nef peptide pool or a no-peptide culture served as the negative reference condition. At the level of individual TCR clonotypes, the study measured memory CD4+ T cell crossreactivity between SARS-CoV-2 spike protein and common cold coronavirus spike proteins. Shared crossreactive spike epitopes were mapped to their HLA restriction using patient-derived lymphoblastoid cell lines. Study-wide conclusions, independent of this receptor: Approximately 61% of donors had memory CD4+ clonotypes that crossrecognized SARS-CoV-2 and at least one common cold coronavirus spike. Compared with monoreactive clones, crossreactive clones had significantly weaker SARS-CoV-2-driven expansion, a result consistent with antigenic imprinting. The study was constrained by small numbers of patients and of tested TCRs. Because no donor provided both pre-pandemic and post-infection samples, tracing the source of pre-existing responses was limited. Because the crossreactivity analysis focused on spike protein, crossreactivity against other viral proteins was not assessed.

The protocol used for the library was the immunoSEQ multiplex PCR assay. As for the original processing: During preprocessing, nonproductive sequences were removed, along with CDR3s that did not begin with C, did not end with F or W, or were shorter than 7 amino acids. Antigen-specific clonotypes were called with the MANAFEST web app on the basis of expansion relative to the reference and to other culture wells. A clone was considered positive if the clone showed significant expansion compared with the reference culture in 2 of 3 replicate wells at an FDR below 0.05. To be called positive, a clone also had to show significant expansion compared with every other tandem well and an odds ratio greater than 5. CDR3 homology was quantified as pairwise Levenshtein distance, calculated with the stringdist R package after three terminal residues were trimmed from each end. The table was pulled from immuneACCESS by TCRdb, which kept in-frame rearrangements only. Such tables lose some clones; where checked, under half of the loss comes from unresolved V genes, and the rest has no known cause. For V, J and clone size, that table is used; D and trimming come from the DNA. The sample includes about 22,000 clones, with 77% observed a single time. The ten largest clones capture roughly 16% of the sample.

The germline V gene (reference sequence) gives CDR1 as MNHEY and CDR2 as SMNVEV. Unmatched junction bases come to 8, with V trimmed by 5 bases and J by 7 bases. Taken from cysteine to phenylalanine, the CDR3 has 13 residues. Of the read, only the CDR3 DNA is kept; its 39 bases are in frame from base 1. With regard to this clone: There is no known antigen for this receptor. No base qualities exist here, and no much larger clone lies one base off it.

CD4+ T cells from unexposed donors were collected before the COVID-19 pandemic (2011-2018). After approximately eleven days of culture, CD4+ T cells were isolated with the EasySep CD4+ T cell isolation kit. As cell number allowed, CD4+ T cells from unexposed donors were tested for reactivity to SARS-CoV-2 S and N and to four common cold coronavirus spike pools. Approximately 2.1 million PBMCs per well were cultured in IMDM with approximately 4.8% human AB serum and 9.5 to 10 IU/ml IL-2. Half of the culture medium was replaced with fresh IL-2-containing medium on days 3 and 7. Each peptide culture condition was generally run in triplicate replicate wells. Leukapheresis product for the unexposed donors was purchased commercially. Ficoll-Paque PLUS gradient centrifugation was used to isolate PBMCs from leukapheresis product or whole blood. PBMCs were either cryopreserved at -140 degrees C or used fresh in the expansion assay. The QIAamp Micro DNA Kit was used to extract genomic DNA from the CD4+ T cells.

The sequence links TRBV27 to TRBJ2-7; 7 bases in the middle match TRBD2. This TCR derives from a human donor in good health. Specimen: CD4+ T cells from PBMCs, cultured in vitro. The CDR3 reads CASSPTSAKEQYF. The DNA sequence follows: TGTGCCAGCAGTCCTACTAGCGCCAAAGAGCAGTACTTC.